The sequence of this T cell receptor (beta chain) was determined in a study of T cell responses to AZD1222 COVID-19 vaccine (dated by TCRdb to about 2021). Regarding the research as a whole: TCR sequencing was performed for 230 to 250 trial participants, of whom around 200 were given two doses of AZD1222 and some 26 were given two doses of MenACWY control vaccine. Trial participants were enrolled by age into 18-55, 56-69 and 70-plus year subgroups, with roughly 150, 30 and 60 TCR-sequenced participants respectively. General study outcomes and caveats: In the small 56-69-year group, the increase in depth fell short of significance, most likely because of low power. The vaccine-associated CD4 TCRs covered the entire spike protein, and the dominant responses fell in regions 160-218 and 743-854. Spike-specific TCR breadth and depth rose significantly after two AZD1222 doses compared with day 0 and with MenACWY recipients. Most participants were white British and females outnumbered males, and the authors suggested that clonal diversity may have been underestimated. Conclusions about previously exposed vaccinees are limited because only 6 or 7 AZD1222 recipients were SARS-CoV-2 seropositive at baseline. Reportedly, close to half of the unique spike-specific TCRs recognized epitopes lying outside the regions that are mutated in the B.1.351 and B.1.1.7 variants. No day 14 peak-response samples were available, so repertoires were characterized only after the peak T cell response.

The CDR3 regions of human TCRbeta chains were analyzed by immunosequencing. The authors processed their data as follows. TCRs in the repertoires were compared against a reference library of SARS-CoV-2-specific TCRs that had been generated with the MIRA antigen-specificity platform. Breadth was defined as the fraction of unique TCRs that were SARS-CoV-2-associated, and depth was defined as the fraction of total T cells that were SARS-CoV-2-associated. Using the MIRA data, every spike-specific TCR was mapped to the spike region that the TCR reacted to and assigned to either a CD4 or a CD8 class. Log10-transformed breadth and depth values were compared by one-way ANOVA with Sidak's multiple comparisons tests. TCRdb carries this immuneACCESS record with in-frame sequences only. Its versions omit some clonotypes, under half of them owing to an unresolved V gene in the studies checked, with the rest unexplained. Clone size and the V and J calls come from that table; the DNA yielded D and trimming. Here the sample has 50,000 to 85,000 clones; approximately 79% occur a single time. Together, the top ten hold 20% to 30% of the sample.

The CDR3 has 16 amino acids, counting the end cysteine and phenylalanine. CDR3 DNA is the only sequence kept; it has 48 bases, read in frame from the first base. V loses 0 bases of germline sequence and J loses 11 bases, and the interval between the two ends is 19 bases. CDR1 MNHEY and CDR2 SVGEGT were looked up in the germline V gene. Explained via the paper, the time point label denotes: baseline before first vaccination. Per the publication, the treatment or condition label means: meningococcal conjugate vaccine given as trial control. The vaccinee samples were drawn from two UK trials, COV001 and COV002, one of which was a single-blind randomized controlled phase 2/3 trial testing AZD1222 (ChAdOx1 nCoV-19) in healthy adults. For TCRbeta chain sequencing, PBMC samples from trial participants were taken at day 0 and at day 28 after the second dose. The sample holds one count of this clone. Its antigen remains undetermined. No per-base quality is available; no much larger clone lies one base away.

The V gene is TRBV6-2 or TRBV6-3 and the J gene is TRBJ1-4; D gene: possibly TRBD1, on 6 matching bases. This TCR was sampled from an adult in good health. Sequencing used peripheral blood, obtained on day 0 of MenACWY control vaccination. The CDR3 loop reads CASSYSSGQGLAKLFF. The sequenced DNA: TGTGCCAGCAGTTACTCCTCTGGGCAGGGGTTGGCGAAACTGTTTTTT.